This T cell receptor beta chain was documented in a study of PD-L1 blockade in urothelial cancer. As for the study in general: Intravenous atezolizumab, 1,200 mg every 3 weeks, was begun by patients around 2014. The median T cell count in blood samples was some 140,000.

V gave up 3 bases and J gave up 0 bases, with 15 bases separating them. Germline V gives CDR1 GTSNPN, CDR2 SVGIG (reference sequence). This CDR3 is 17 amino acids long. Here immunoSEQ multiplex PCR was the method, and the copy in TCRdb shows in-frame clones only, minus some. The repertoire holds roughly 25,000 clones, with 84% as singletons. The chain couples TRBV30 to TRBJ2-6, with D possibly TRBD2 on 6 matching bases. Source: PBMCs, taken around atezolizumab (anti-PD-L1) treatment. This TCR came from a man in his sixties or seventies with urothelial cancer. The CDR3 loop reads CAWRAGQGFSGANVLTF. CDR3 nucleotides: TGTGCCTGGAGGGCGGGGCAGGGTTTCTCTGGGGCCAACGTCCTGACTTTC.